This entry is about one T cell receptor (beta chain). The sample belongs to a study of blood T cell repertoires in COVID-19. Study details: Material from acute and convalescent COVID-19 was sourced from the United States, Italy and Spain. Sources were T cells, B-cell-depleted T cells, or PBMCs; the material itself was cDNA or gDNA.

This CDR3 spans 14 amino acids. Germline lookup yields CDR1 MDHEN and CDR2 SYDVKM. V lost 2 bases to trimming and J lost 5 bases; unmatched junction nucleotides: 4. How the authors handled the data: The authors estimated nucleated cell counts from reference gene primer amplification. Sequenced by immunoSEQ multiplex PCR; TCRdb stores in-frame clones only, minus some. The V and J calls and clone size are taken from that table; D and trimming were inferred from the DNA. Among 250,000 to 300,000 clones, around 91% were seen once, and the ten largest hold around 12%. Sequenced material: peripheral blood. This TCR was sampled from a woman aged 55-75 years with acute or convalescent COVID-19. This chain joins TRBV28 and TRBJ2-3; TRBD1 agrees at 7 bases. The CDR3 loop is CASSLDRVIDTQYF. The DNA for the CDR3 is TGTGCCAGCAGTTTAGACAGGGTAATAGATACGCAGTATTTT.